Each of the 27 T cell receptor beta chains below was sequenced from the same sample in a study of T cell responses to AZD1222 COVID-19 vaccine. Clones were sequenced by immunoSEQ multiplex PCR, and TCRdb holds only the in-frame ones, with some missing. Among some 66,000 clones listed, 89% were seen once. Sequencing was performed on peripheral blood, taken 28 days after the second AZD1222 dose. The origin of the receptors is an adult who received the AZD1222 COVID-19 vaccine.

The CDR3 sequence is CATSSTSRYNEQFF. In DNA, the CDR3 is TGTGCCACCTCCTCGACTAGCCGGTACAATGAGCAGTTCTTC. The V and J genes are TRBV27 and TRBJ2-1; TRBD2 matches at 7 bases. Germline assignment: CDR1 MNHEY and CDR2 SMNVEV (reference sequence). This CDR3 contains 14 residues. The junction had 10 bases not matched to a gene; V was cut back by 10 bases and J by 4 bases.

The J gene is TRBJ2-7, the V gene TRBV5-4; TRBD2 matches at 7 bases. With 0 bases clipped from V and 2 bases from J, the junction kept 2 bases outside the gene matches. The germline V gene encodes CDR1 SGHNT and CDR2 YYREEE (reference sequence). The CDR3 totals 14 residues. DNA of the CDR3: TGTGCCAGCAGCTTGGCTAGCGGTACCTACGAGCAGTACTTC. This codes for CASSLASGTYEQYF.

V and J are TRBV19 and TRBJ1-2; TRBD1 might be the D (6 bases). Between the trimmed V and J ends, which lost 5 bases and 8 bases, there was a span of 18 bases. There are 14 residues in the CDR3. Germline loops: CDR1 LNHDA, CDR2 SQIVND (reference sequence). CDR3 amino acids: CASSAQGSVKGYTF. CDR3 DNA: TGTGCCAGTAGTGCCCAGGGGAGCGTGAAAGGCTACACCTTC.

The chain has TRBV7-3 and TRBJ1-1; no clear D. Per germline, CDR1 SGHTA and CDR2 FQGTGA. V lost 4 bases and J 0 bases, leaving 6 bases between the germline ends. This CDR3 has 13 residues. DNA of the CDR3: TGTGCCAGCAGCTCGGCGATGAACACTGAAGCTTTCTTT. Its protein product is CASSSAMNTEAFF.

The V and J genes are TRBV11-1 and TRBJ2-1; unclear D gene. The CDR3 is 14 amino acids. V lost 7 bases, J lost 0 bases, and 10 bases lay in between. Germline V gene data show CDR1 as SGHAT and CDR2 as FQDESV (reference sequence). The CDR3 region has the DNA TGTGCCAGCAATCTCCTAAGCTCCTACAATGAGCAGTTCTTC. Its translation is CASNLLSSYNEQFF. Filled out from reference TRBV11-1 and TRBJ2-1, the complete variable domain reads EAEVAQSPRYKITEKSQAVAFWCDPISGHATLYWYRQILGQGPELLVQFQDESVVDDSQLPKDRFSAERLKGVDSTLKIQPAELGDSAMYLCASNLLSSYNEQFFGPGTRLTVL.

This rearrangement joins TRBV7-9 to TRBJ1-4, with D perhaps TRBD1 (5 bases). Germline V gene data show CDR1 as SEHNR and CDR2 as FQNEAQ (reference sequence). Trimming removed 1 base from V and 2 bases from J, with 17 bases in between. The CDR3 consists of 18 residues. CDR3 DNA: TGTGCCAGCAGCTTAGATCCAGGGTATTTGATCACTAATGAAAAACTGTTTTTT. This sequence encodes CASSLDPGYLITNEKLFF.

V and J are TRBV9 and TRBJ1-1; tentative D call: TRBD1 (5 bases). The CDR3 consists of 13 residues. V was shortened by 4 bases and J by 7 bases, with 14 bases between the two germline ends. From germline, CDR1 is SGDLS and CDR2 YYNGEE. CDR3 in amino acids: CASSSLGRSEAFF. As DNA, the CDR3 is TGTGCCAGCAGCTCACTGGGGCGGAGTGAAGCTTTCTTT. The complete variable domain, with remaining parts taken from reference TRBV9 and TRBJ1-1, reads DSGVTQTPKHLITATGQRVTLRCSPRSGDLSVYWYQQSLDQGLQFLIQYYNGEERAKGNILERFSAQQFPDLHSELNLSSLELGDSALYFCASSSLGRSEAFFGQGTRLTVV.

This clone has only one observation. The rearrangement links TRBV5-6 to TRBJ2-7, with D tentatively TRBD1 or TRBD2 (5 bases each). V dropped 2 bases and J dropped 5 bases, with 8 bases sitting between them. CDR1 and CDR2 (germline): SGHDT, YYEEEE. The CDR3 has 12 residues. DNA for the CDR3: TGTGCCAGCAGCTTCTTGGGGGACGAGCAGTACTTC. Translation: CASSFLGDEQYF.

This chain joins TRBV5-4 and TRBJ2-5; 14 positions agree with TRBD2. CDR3 length equals 16 residues. V was clipped by 4 bases and J by 4 bases; unmatched bases: 6. Germline V lookup: CDR1 SGHNT, CDR2 YYREEE (reference sequence). CDR3 coding DNA: TGTGCCAGCAGCCCCGGACTAGCGGGAGGTGGAGAGACCCAGTACTTC. This translates into CASSPGLAGGGETQYF.

This chain links TRBV10-3 with TRBJ2-1; no clear D gene. The V gene's germline CDR1 is ENHRY and CDR2 SYGVKD. This CDR3 has 12 amino acids. With 3 bases removed from V and 8 bases from J, the gap between germline ends came to 8 bases. CDR3 sequence reads: CAISERADEQFF. The CDR3 DNA reads TGTGCCATCAGTGAAAGGGCGGATGAGCAGTTCTTC.

The chain employs TRBV6-5 and TRBJ2-3; 11 bases line up with TRBD2. Germline V lookup: CDR1 MNHEY, CDR2 SVGAGI. Trimming took 5 bases from V and 5 from J; bases not matched to a gene: 3. The CDR3 loop spans 14 amino acids. The CDR3 nucleotides are TGTGCCAGCAGTCTAGGACTAGCGGGAGATACGCAGTATTTT. Encoded protein: CASSLGLAGDTQYF.

The genes are TRBV7-9 and TRBJ2-1, with 9 positions matching TRBD2. This CDR3 spans 14 amino acids. CDR1 is SEHNR, CDR2 FQNEAQ, per germline (reference sequence). V was pared by 8 bases and J by 6 bases, with 8 bases of the junction left unmatched. CDR3 loop: CASFNGGRVNEQFF. The DNA for the CDR3 is TGTGCCAGCTTTAACGGCGGGAGGGTCAATGAGCAGTTCTTC. The whole variable domain, remainder taken from reference TRBV7-9 and TRBJ2-1, is DTGVSQNPRHKITKRGQNVTFRCDPISEHNRLYWYRQTLGQGPEFLTYFQNEAQLEKSRLLSDRFSAERPKGSFSTLEIQRTEQGDSAMYLCASFNGGRVNEQFFGPGTRLTVL.

The chain couples TRBV6-4 to TRBJ2-3; D might be TRBD1 (5 bases). CDR1 is MRHNA, CDR2 SNTAGT, per germline. The CDR3 totals 15 residues. V was trimmed by 4 bases and J by 4 bases, leaving 15 bases between them. The DNA of the CDR3 is TGTGCCAGCAGTGTTGATCAGGGATCATCAGATACGCAGTATTTT. The encoded protein is CASSVDQGSSDTQYF.

This clone was recorded once. The rearrangement links TRBV29-1 to TRBJ1-5; D unclear. Germline-derived CDR1 and CDR2 are SQVTM and ANQGSEA. The CDR3 is 13 amino acids. The CDR3 spells CSILEGGNQPQHF. In nucleotides, the CDR3 is TGCAGTATACTCGAGGGAGGCAATCAGCCCCAGCATTTT.

The V and J genes are TRBV11-2 and TRBJ2-3; maybe TRBD2 (6 bases). Germline CDR1 and CDR2: SGHAT and FQNNGV. V gave up 1 base and J gave up 0 bases, with 11 bases separating them. This CDR3 is 16 amino acids long. CDR3 nucleotide sequence: TGTGCCAGCAGCTTAGTTGCGGGGTTTAGCACAGATACGCAGTATTTT. This codes for CASSLVAGFSTDTQYF.

There are a few counts of this clone. V is TRBV18 and J is TRBJ2-7; possibly TRBD1 for D (6 bases). The CDR3 is made up of 14 amino acids. The germline gives CDR1 KGHSH, CDR2 LQKENI. The V end lost 4 bases, the J end lost 2 bases, and 12 bases lay between the germline ends. The chain's CDR3 is CASSRSQGTYEQYF. Written as DNA, the CDR3 is TGTGCCAGCTCACGATCACAGGGTACCTACGAGCAGTACTTC.

The chain combines TRBV6-5 with TRBJ2-7; D assignment may be TRBD1 or TRBD2 (5 bases each). Trimming removed 4 bases from V and 6 bases from J, with 7 bases in between. Germline V gene lookup returns CDR1 MNHEY and CDR2 SVGAGI. CDR3 length: 11 amino acids. This CDR3 is CASSWDVEQYF. The CDR3 DNA follows: TGTGCCAGCAGTTGGGACGTCGAGCAGTACTTC.

The V and J genes are TRBV29-1 and TRBJ2-2; D is ambiguous. The V end lost 3 bases, the J end lost 5 bases, and 16 bases lay between the germline ends. The CDR3 consists of 15 residues. The germline gives CDR1 SQVTM, CDR2 ANQGSEA. CDR3: CSVDGGSWGTGELFF. In nucleotides, the CDR3 is TGCAGCGTTGACGGCGGTAGTTGGGGAACCGGGGAGCTGTTTTTT.

This clone appeared a single time. V gene TRBV7-9 combines with J gene TRBJ2-7; D unresolved. This CDR3 has 12 residues. The germline V and J ends were trimmed by 7 bases and 2 bases, with 9 bases remaining between them. Germline V gene data show CDR1 as SEHNR and CDR2 as FQNEAQ (reference sequence). The CDR3 loop reads CASTTHPYEQYF. The CDR3 region has the DNA TGTGCCAGCACCACCCACCCCTACGAGCAGTACTTC.

V and J are TRBV12-3 or TRBV12-4 and TRBJ1-2, with D unresolved. Trimming removed 4 bases from V and 8 bases from J, with 11 bases in between. The CDR3 extends over 12 amino acids. The CDR3 nucleotides are TGTGCCAGCAGTTCTGGGTCTAGAGGCTACACCTTC. Translation gives CASSSGSRGYTF.

This chain uses TRBV5-1 with TRBJ1-1, with 10 bases fitting TRBD1. This CDR3 has 14 amino acids. CDR1 is SGHRS and CDR2 is YFSETQ in the germline V gene. Losses at the gene ends were 4 bases for V and 5 bases for J; bases not matched to a gene: 5. The CDR3 DNA is TGCGCCAGCAGCCCCGGGACAGGGGAAACTGAAGCTTTCTTT. Its protein is CASSPGTGETEAFF.

This chain links TRBV18 with TRBJ2-2; no clear D gene. Germline loops: CDR1 KGHSH, CDR2 LQKENI. V was clipped by 1 base and J by 8 bases, with 5 bases between them. The CDR3 consists of 12 residues. The CDR3 DNA reads as TGTGCCAGCTCACCACTCGGAGGGGAGCTGTTTTTT. Its protein product is CASSPLGGELFF.

The chain joins TRBV28 to TRBJ2-7; 10 nucleotides align to TRBD2. The CDR3 sequence is 17 residues long. CDR1 is MDHEN and CDR2 is SYDVKM in the germline V gene. The ends lost 4 bases at V and 7 bases at J; junction bases unmatched: 16. CDR3 DNA sequence: TGTGCCAGCAGTTGGAGTAGCGGGAGGATAAAAATTGGAGAGCAGTACTTC. Amino acids: CASSWSSGRIKIGEQYF. The full variable domain, completed using reference TRBV28 and TRBJ2-7, is DVKVTQSSRYLVKRTGEKVFLECVQDMDHENMFWYRQDPGLGLRLIYFSYDVKMKEKGDIPEGYSVSREKKERFSLILESASTNQTSMYLCASSWSSGRIKIGEQYFGPGTRLTVT.

The chain links TRBV19 to TRBJ1-5, with TRBD1 as a possible D gene (5 bases). The V end was cut by 7 bases, the J end by 3 bases, with 16 bases between. CDR1 and CDR2 from the germline V gene are LNHDA and SQIVND (reference sequence). The CDR3 length is 15 residues. As DNA, the CDR3 is TGTGCCAGTACAAGGGCCGGGACTCCCAATCAGCCCCAGCATTTT. This translates into CASTRAGTPNQPQHF.

In this sample, this clone turned up once. The genes are TRBV6-5 and TRBJ2-7, with TRBD2 matching 8 bases. V was pared by 8 bases and J by 2 bases, with 5 bases of the junction left unmatched. This CDR3 region has 13 residues. Germline V gene data show CDR1 as MNHEY and CDR2 as SVGAGI. In DNA, the CDR3 is TGTGCCAGCGGAAGAGCGGGAGCCTACGAGCAGTACTTC. Its protein product is CASGRAGAYEQYF.

The chain combines TRBV19 with TRBJ2-2; 15 nucleotides align to TRBD2. Germline V lookup: CDR1 LNHDA, CDR2 SQIVND (reference sequence). The trim removed 8 bases at V and 3 bases at J, leaving 4 bases unmatched. The CDR3 is 16 residues long. The CDR3 bases are TGTGCCAGTGCTGGACTAGCGGGAGGGTACACCGGGGAGCTGTTTTTT. Encoded protein: CASAGLAGGYTGELFF.

V usage is TRBV5-1 and J usage is TRBJ1-1; tentative D call: TRBD1 (5 bases). In germline, CDR1 is SGHRS, CDR2 YFSETQ. Trimming removed 3 bases from V and 1 base from J, with 7 bases in between. The CDR3 consists of 13 residues. Written as DNA, the CDR3 is TGCGCCAGCAGCTCACAGGAGAACACTGAAGCTTTCTTT. It encodes CASSSQENTEAFF.